The 32 T cell receptor beta chains reported below all come from one sample, sequenced in a study of cytomegalovirus exposure and HLA in healthy donors. PCR was performed using 60 Vbeta and 13 Jbeta primers. The protocol was immunoSEQ multiplex PCR, while the TCRdb copy is restricted to in-frame clones and leaves out a portion. This table lists some 96,000 clones. Sequenced sample: PBMCs. The receptor set was obtained from a woman aged 30 to 39 in good health and CMV-seronegative.

This rearrangement joins TRBV5-5 to TRBJ1-5; 7 nucleotides agree with TRBD1. Germline lookup yields CDR1 SGHKS and CDR2 YYEKEE (reference sequence). After removal of 4 bases from V and 6 bases from J, the junction contained 7 bases not matched to a gene. CDR3 length: 14 residues. This CDR3 is CASSPDRASQPQHF. The CDR3, as DNA: TGTGCCAGCAGCCCCGACAGGGCAAGTCAGCCCCAGCATTTT.

The chain employs TRBV5-6 and TRBJ2-5, with TRBD2 matching over 16 bases. Losses at the gene ends were 4 bases for V and 4 bases for J; bases not matched to a gene: 7. The CDR3 runs to 17 residues. Germline V gene sequence: CDR1 SGHDT, CDR2 YYEEEE. CDR3 bases: TGTGCCAGCAGCCTGGGACTAGCGGGAGGGCCTGGAGAGACCCAGTACTTC. It is translated as CASSLGLAGGPGETQYF.

The chain carries TRBV29-1 and TRBJ1-4, with D tentatively TRBD1 (5 bases). This CDR3 is 12 amino acids long. The V gene lost 3 bases and the J gene lost 6 bases, with 8 bases spanning the gap. Germline V gives CDR1 SQVTM, CDR2 ANQGSEA. CDR3 amino acids: CSVEGLDEKLFF. For the CDR3, the DNA is TGCAGCGTTGAGGGGCTGGATGAAAAACTGTTTTTT.

The chain uses TRBV7-2 and TRBJ1-5; TRBD1 is a possible D gene (6 bases). CDR1 is SGHTA and CDR2 is FQGNSA in the germline V gene. Trimming took 5 bases from V and 6 from J, leaving 17 bases between them. This CDR3 is 15 amino acids long. CDR3 DNA: TGTGCCAGCAGCCTTCAGGGACAAGACAGTCAGCCCCAGCATTTT. The encoded protein is CASSLQGQDSQPQHF.

With respect to this clone: The junction and the germline gene differ at one end; a read error may be behind it. The chain is built from TRBV19 and TRBJ2-7, with TRBD1 identical over 7 bases. The CDR3 covers 13 residues. The germline V gene has CDR1 LNHDA and CDR2 SQIVND (reference sequence). CDR3 sequence reads: CASSMIGGYEQHF. The CDR3 DNA is TGTGCCAGTAGTATGATAGGGGGCTACGAGCAGCACTTC.

The V and J genes are TRBV6-1 and TRBJ2-7, with D uncertain. Germline V lookup: CDR1 MNHNS, CDR2 SASEGT. The V end lost 5 bases, the J end lost 5 bases, and 10 bases lay between the germline ends. CDR3 length: 12 residues. CDR3 bases: TGTGCCAGCAGTCCAGTTAATGACGAGCAGTACTTC. It is translated as CASSPVNDEQYF.

The chain combines TRBV6-1 with TRBJ2-7, with D possibly matching TRBD2 (5 bases). Trimming pared 5 bases from V and 5 bases from J, leaving 19 bases between. Germline CDR1 and CDR2: MNHNS and SASEGT. The CDR3 runs 15 residues. The CDR3, as DNA: TGTGCCAGCAGTCGCCGCTGGGGAGTTGGCCACGAGCAGTACTTC. Residues: CASSRRWGVGHEQYF.

The rearrangement links TRBV5-5 to TRBJ1-1, with D perhaps TRBD1 (6 bases). Trimming shortened V by 4 bases and J by 4 bases, and 11 bases separated the two germline ends. CDR1 and CDR2 (germline): SGHKS, YYEKEE (reference sequence). This CDR3 contains 13 residues. The CDR3 loop is CASSITGTTEAFF. The CDR3 nucleotides read TGTGCCAGCAGCATTACAGGGACCACTGAAGCTTTCTTT.

The rearrangement links TRBV5-1 to TRBJ2-7; the match to TRBD2 covers 11 bases. J gave up 6 bases and V 0 bases, and 8 bases lay outside the gene matches. Germline values: CDR1 SGHRS, CDR2 YFSETQ. The CDR3 runs to 16 residues. This chain's CDR3 is CASSLDPGTSGIEQYF. The CDR3 DNA is TGCGCCAGCAGCTTGGACCCCGGGACTAGCGGTATCGAGCAGTACTTC.

The chain is built from TRBV28 and TRBJ1-2; D is unresolved. This CDR3 has 11 amino acids. V lost 3 bases to trimming and J lost 5 bases, with 4 bases between them. Germline lookup yields CDR1 MDHEN and CDR2 SYDVKM. The CDR3 here is CASSFRYGYTF. The DNA for the CDR3 is TGTGCCAGCAGTTTTAGATATGGCTACACCTTC.

The rearrangement joins TRBV29-1 to TRBJ2-1, with TRBD2 matching 10 bases. Germline V gene data show CDR1 as SQVTM and CDR2 as ANQGSEA. V shed 6 bases, J shed 1 base, and the junction held 15 bases outside the gene matches. The CDR3 is made up of 18 amino acids. Here the CDR3 DNA reads TGCAGCGTCCCCGCCGGGCTAGCGGGAGAGGCGTCCTACAATGAGCAGTTCTTC. The encoded protein is CSVPAGLAGEASYNEQFF.

V and J are TRBV10-3 and TRBJ1-3; 8 bases are a match to TRBD1. V was pared by 9 bases and J by 6 bases, with 10 bases of the junction left unmatched. CDR3 length: 14 amino acids. Germline V CDR1 and CDR2: ENHRY, SYGVKD. The CDR3 nucleotides are TGTGCCATAAGTCCCCAGGGGGCGATAAACACCATATATTTT. Translation gives CAISPQGAINTIYF.

This sequence joins TRBV9 and TRBJ1-2; D possibly corresponds to TRBD1 (6 bases). Germline values: CDR1 SGDLS, CDR2 YYNGEE. The CDR3 has 17 residues. V was cut by 0 bases and J by 0 bases, with 15 bases left in between. CDR3 DNA sequence: TGTGCCAGCAGCGTAGGGGGGCAGGATACATCTAACTATGGCTACACCTTC. It specifies CASSVGGQDTSNYGYTF. The full variable domain, rest sourced from reference TRBV9 and TRBJ1-2, is DSGVTQTPKHLITATGQRVTLRCSPRSGDLSVYWYQQSLDQGLQFLIQYYNGEERAKGNILERFSAQQFPDLHSELNLSSLELGDSALYFCASSVGGQDTSNYGYTFGSGTRLTVV.

V gene TRBV11-2 combines with J gene TRBJ1-1, with 10 positions matching TRBD1. With 1 base clipped from V and 4 bases from J, the junction kept 3 bases outside the gene matches. The CDR3 covers 15 residues. Looked up from germline, CDR1 is SGHAT and CDR2 is FQNNGV. For the CDR3, the DNA is TGTGCCAGCAGCTTAGTAAGGACAGGGGGCACTGAAGCTTTCTTT. This translates into CASSLVRTGGTEAFF. The whole variable domain, remainder taken from reference TRBV11-2 and TRBJ1-1, is EAGVAQSPRYKIIEKRQSVAFWCNPISGHATLYWYQQILGQGPKLLIQFQNNGVVDDSQLPKDRFSAERLKGVDSTLKIQPAKLEDSAVYLCASSLVRTGGTEAFFGQGTRLTVV.

This rearrangement joins TRBV18 to TRBJ1-2; TRBD1 agrees at 8 bases. Per the germline V gene, CDR1 is KGHSH and CDR2 is LQKENI. Trimming cost V 3 bases and J 8 bases; bases outside gene matches: 11. This CDR3 is 15 amino acids long. This CDR3 is CASSPSLTGDLGYTF. The CDR3 DNA reads as TGTGCCAGCTCACCCTCCCTGACAGGGGATCTCGGCTACACCTTC.

CDR3 residues: CASSRGDEQYF. The CDR3, as DNA: TGTGCCAGCAGCCGGGGGGACGAGCAGTACTTC. The chain has TRBV7-8 and TRBJ2-7, with TRBD2 matching 7 bases. The V segment lost 5 bases and the J segment 5 bases; nucleotides outside the gene matches: 0. CDR1 SGHVS and CDR2 FQNEAQ come from the germline V gene. The CDR3 extends over 11 amino acids.

The CDR3 reads CASSLSWTTNTGELFF. DNA of the CDR3: TGTGCCAGCAGCTTAAGCTGGACTACTAACACCGGGGAGCTGTTTTTT. The chain couples TRBV7-9 to TRBJ2-2; D perhaps matches TRBD2 (6 bases). V lost 2 bases and J 2 bases, leaving 12 bases between the germline ends. Germline values: CDR1 SEHNR, CDR2 FQNEAQ (reference sequence). CDR3 length: 16 amino acids. Complete variable domain (other parts from reference TRBV7-9 and TRBJ2-2): DTGVSQNPRHKITKRGQNVTFRCDPISEHNRLYWYRQTLGQGPEFLTYFQNEAQLEKSRLLSDRFSAERPKGSFSTLEIQRTEQGDSAMYLCASSLSWTTNTGELFFGEGSRLTVL.

The chain uses TRBV5-1 and TRBJ1-1; 8 positions match TRBD1. The CDR3 has 15 residues. Trimming at V came to 2 bases and at J to 1 base, leaving 4 bases not matched to a gene. Germline V gives CDR1 SGHRS, CDR2 YFSETQ. In nucleotides, the CDR3 is TGCGCCAGCAGCTTCACAGGGGGACCGAACACTGAAGCTTTCTTT. Translated, it gives CASSFTGGPNTEAFF.

The chain uses TRBV29-1 and TRBJ2-3; 9 bases are a match to TRBD1. Germline CDR1 SQVTM, CDR2 ANQGSEA. Germline trimming cut 7 bases from V and 0 bases from J; bases unmatched to any gene: 5. The CDR3 is 14 residues long. The CDR3 protein is CSGGQGSSTDTQYF. The CDR3 DNA sequence: TGCAGCGGGGGACAGGGTTCGAGCACAGATACGCAGTATTTT.

The chain recombines TRBV11-2 with TRBJ2-1, with 13 bases lining up with TRBD2. The V gene end was trimmed by 3 bases and the J gene end by 9 bases; junction bases not matched to a gene: 8. The CDR3 is 16 amino acids. Per germline, CDR1 SGHAT and CDR2 FQNNGV. CDR3 region: CASSFDRLAGGGEQFF. The CDR3 DNA sequence: TGTGCCAGCAGCTTCGACCGACTAGCGGGGGGAGGTGAGCAGTTCTTC.

V and J are TRBV2 and TRBJ1-2, with 10 bases matching TRBD1. CDR3 size: 15 residues. Trimming at V came to 2 bases and at J to 5 bases, leaving 5 bases not matched to a gene. Germline V gene lookup returns CDR1 SNHLY and CDR2 FYNNEI. In DNA, the CDR3 is TGTGCCAGCAGTGAACCCGGACAGGGGGGATATGGCTACACCTTC. Residues: CASSEPGQGGYGYTF.

The CDR3 spells CASSFSGDRAYGNTIYF. The CDR3 DNA sequence: TGTGCCAGCAGTTTTTCAGGGGACAGGGCGTACGGAAACACCATATATTTT. This sequence joins TRBV27 and TRBJ1-3; 9 bases agree with TRBD1. CDR1 and CDR2 (germline): MNHEY, SMNVEV (reference sequence). The CDR3 runs 17 residues. The V segment lost 3 bases and the J segment 4 bases; nucleotides outside the gene matches: 10.

The gene calls are TRBV6-5 and TRBJ1-1; perhaps TRBD1 as D (5 bases). V gave up 8 bases and J gave up 5 bases, with 21 bases separating them. This CDR3 comprises 15 residues. Germline V gene lookup returns CDR1 MNHEY and CDR2 SVGAGI. The CDR3 DNA reads as TGTGCCAGCTCCCAAGAGTGGGGCGCAGGGACTGAAGCTTTCTTT. Amino acids: CASSQEWGAGTEAFF.

The chain uses TRBV7-9 and TRBJ2-7; perhaps TRBD2 as D (5 bases). This CDR3 is built from 13 residues. CDR1 SEHNR and CDR2 FQNEAQ come from the germline V gene (reference sequence). Between the trimmed V and J ends, which lost 5 bases and 6 bases, there was a span of 14 bases. The CDR3 DNA reads as TGTGCCAGCAGCCCATTGCTAGCTCGCGAGCAGTACTTC. Translating it yields CASSPLLAREQYF. The variable domain in full, with the rest retrieved from reference TRBV7-9 and TRBJ2-7, is DTGVSQNPRHKITKRGQNVTFRCDPISEHNRLYWYRQTLGQGPEFLTYFQNEAQLEKSRLLSDRFSAERPKGSFSTLEIQRTEQGDSAMYLCASSPLLAREQYFGPGTRLTVT.

CDR3: CASSLVTGEYNEQFF. CDR3 bases: TGCGCCAGCAGCTTGGTTACAGGGGAATACAATGAGCAGTTCTTC. J is TRBJ2-1 and V is TRBV5-1, with 7 bases identical to TRBD1. Per the germline V gene, CDR1 is SGHRS and CDR2 is YFSETQ. V was clipped by 0 bases and J by 4 bases; unmatched bases: 4. The CDR3 covers 15 residues.

J is TRBJ1-1 and V is TRBV29-1; D call uncertain. The germline V and J ends were trimmed by 3 bases and 1 base, with 6 bases remaining between them. Looked up from germline, CDR1 is SQVTM and CDR2 is ANQGSEA. This CDR3 comprises 12 residues. CDR3 loop: CSVERGNTEAFF. For the CDR3, the DNA is TGCAGCGTTGAGAGAGGGAACACTGAAGCTTTCTTT.

The CDR3 sequence is CASSSLQGFLFYNEQFF. The CDR3 DNA is TGTGCCAGCAGTTCTCTCCAGGGCTTTCTTTTTTACAATGAGCAGTTCTTC. V usage is TRBV11-2 and J usage is TRBJ2-1; tentative D call: TRBD1 (5 bases). Trimming removed 6 bases at V and 4 bases at J, with 22 bases between. The CDR3 length is 17 residues. CDR1 is SGHAT, CDR2 FQNNGV, per germline. The full variable domain, completed using reference TRBV11-2 and TRBJ2-1, is EAGVAQSPRYKIIEKRQSVAFWCNPISGHATLYWYQQILGQGPKLLIQFQNNGVVDDSQLPKDRFSAERLKGVDSTLKIQPAKLEDSAVYLCASSSLQGFLFYNEQFFGPGTRLTVL.

The chain uses TRBV5-1 and TRBJ1-5; D uncertain. Germline lookup yields CDR1 SGHRS and CDR2 YFSETQ. This CDR3 comprises 14 residues. V lost 0 bases and J 5 bases, leaving 9 bases between the germline ends. CDR3 sequence (DNA): TGCGCCAGCAGCTTGGACTCCGAGGATCAGCCCCAGCATTTT. Residues: CASSLDSEDQPQHF. The variable domain in full, completed from reference TRBV5-1 and TRBJ1-5, reads KAGVTQTPRYLIKTRGQQVTLSCSPISGHRSVSWYQQTPGQGLQFLFEYFSETQRNKGNFPGRFSGRQFSNSRSEMNVSTLELGDSALYLCASSLDSEDQPQHFGDGTRLSIL.

V and J are TRBV13 and TRBJ1-1; D is unclear. The germline CDR1 and CDR2 sequences are PRHDT and FYEKMQ (reference sequence). The V and J ends lost 2 bases and 5 bases respectively, with 9 bases between them. The CDR3 sequence is 13 residues long. CDR3 nucleotide sequence: TGTGCCAGCAGCTTAATAGGCGGGACTGAAGCTTTCTTT. This sequence encodes CASSLIGGTEAFF.

V and J are TRBV15 and TRBJ1-2; D is possibly TRBD1 (5 bases). V gave up 0 bases and J gave up 6 bases, with 8 bases separating them. Germline values: CDR1 LNHNV, CDR2 YYDKDF (reference sequence). The CDR3 is made up of 13 amino acids. CDR3 in amino acids: CATSRDLGDGYTF. As DNA, the CDR3 is TGTGCCACCAGCAGAGATTTAGGGGATGGCTACACCTTC.

This sequence joins TRBV6-5 and TRBJ1-1; tentative D call: TRBD1 (6 bases). CDR3 length: 13 residues. V was clipped by 6 bases and J by 3 bases, with 11 bases between them. Germline CDR1 reads MNHEY; CDR2 reads SVGAGI. CDR3 bases: TGTGCCAGCAGACAACAGGGTTACACTGAAGCTTTCTTT. It is translated as CASRQQGYTEAFF.

The chain carries TRBV21-1 and TRBJ2-6; TRBD1, the D gene given by the table, was not confirmed from the DNA. TRBV21-1 is a pseudogene. The CDR3 extends over 19 amino acids. CDR3 residues: CASSKVRDRGFSGANVLTF. The CDR3 DNA sequence: TGTGCCAGCAGCAAAGTCAGGGACAGGGGGTTCTCTGGGGCCAACGTCCTGACTTTC.